These 7 T cell receptor beta chains came from one sample sequenced in a study of blood T cell repertoires in COVID-19. Using immunoSEQ multiplex PCR, the repertoire was profiled, and TCRdb retains in-frame clones only, with some absent. The data hold over 50,000 clones, with about 82% observed a single time. The specimen was peripheral blood. The receptor set was obtained from a man aged 65 to 79 with acute or convalescent COVID-19.

CDR3 nucleotide sequence: TGCGCCAGCAGAGAGTCGGGACAGGTGGATATCAATGAGCAGTTCTTC. This sequence encodes CASRESGQVDINEQFF. The chain links TRBV4-1 to TRBJ2-1; TRBD1 matches 8 bases. The CDR3 has 16 residues. The J segment lost 6 bases and the V segment lost 6 bases, leaving 13 bases of the junction unmatched. Germline V gene sequence: CDR1 MGHRA, CDR2 YSYEKL.

The CDR3 reads CASSERLAGYNEQFF. The CDR3 DNA reads as TGTGCCAGCAGTGAAAGACTAGCGGGGTACAATGAGCAGTTCTTC. This chain joins TRBV6-1 and TRBJ2-1; TRBD2 matches at 11 bases. V was pared by 2 bases and J by 4 bases, with 1 base of the junction left unmatched. The CDR3 sequence is 15 residues long. Germline lookup yields CDR1 MNHNS and CDR2 SASEGT.

The chain recombines TRBV6-1 with TRBJ2-3; TRBD2 aligns across 11 bases. With V trimmed by 1 base and J by 6 bases, 6 bases remained unmatched. This CDR3 is built from 16 residues. Per the germline V gene, CDR1 is MNHNS and CDR2 is SASEGT. CDR3 bases: TGTGCCAGCAGTGAAGGGGTAGCGGGGGGGCAGGATACGCAGTATTTT. Translating gives CASSEGVAGGQDTQYF.

This clone was observed a handful of times. The V call is TRBV28, the J call TRBJ2-1; 10 positions agree with TRBD2. The CDR3 is 15 amino acids. Trimming cost V 2 bases and J 7 bases; bases outside gene matches: 5. Germline-derived CDR1 and CDR2 are MDHEN and SYDVKM. The CDR3 region has the DNA TGTGCCAGCAGTTTAGTCACTAGCGGGGCTAATGAGCAGTTCTTC. Translated: CASSLVTSGANEQFF.

CDR3 amino acids: CASSLDSGAGANVLTF. In nucleotides, the CDR3 is TGCGCCAGCAGCTTGGACTCAGGGGCCGGGGCCAACGTCCTGACTTTC. The chain employs TRBV5-1 and TRBJ2-6; D possibly corresponds to TRBD1 (6 bases). V lost 0 bases, J lost 4 bases, and 11 bases lay in between. This CDR3 has 16 amino acids. CDR1 and CDR2 (germline): SGHRS, YFSETQ.

The chain recombines TRBV5-1 with TRBJ2-7; 8 bases fit TRBD1. Germline assignment: CDR1 SGHRS and CDR2 YFSETQ. This CDR3 spans 14 amino acids. J gave up 5 bases and V 0 bases, and 4 bases lay outside the gene matches. In DNA form, the CDR3 reads TGCGCCAGCAGCTTGGGGCAGGGGGCGGACGAGCAGTACTTC. Translated: CASSLGQGADEQYF.

This clone was picked up one time. The V gene is TRBV4-2, the J gene TRBJ2-3, with 16 bases fitting TRBD2. Germline assignment: CDR1 LGHNA and CDR2 YNFKEQ. The J segment lost 4 bases and the V segment lost 2 bases, leaving 6 bases of the junction unmatched. CDR3 length: 18 amino acids. CDR3 DNA: TGTGCCAGCAGCCAACCGGGACTAGCGGGGGGGCCCGCAGATACGCAGTATTTT. Protein: CASSQPGLAGGPADTQYF.